These 32 T cell receptor beta chains were all obtained from the same sample, sequenced in a study of blood T cell repertoires in COVID-19. TCRdb's copy holds only in-frame clones and misses some; the assay was immunoSEQ multiplex PCR. The sample comprises around 130,000 clones, 88% of which are singletons, and 10% to 13% rests with the top ten. Specimen: peripheral blood. The receptors shown here come from a man in his 60s with active or convalescent COVID-19.

The chain uses TRBV28 and TRBJ1-1; D is possibly TRBD1 (5 bases). The germline V gene encodes CDR1 MDHEN and CDR2 SYDVKM. The CDR3 covers 13 residues. Trimming took off 8 bases at V and 4 bases at J, with 14 bases between the two ends. The CDR3 DNA reads as TGTGCCAGCCTATTTGGGGGGAGCACTGAAGCTTTCTTT. Translation: CASLFGGSTEAFF.

This chain connects TRBV6-2 or TRBV6-3 to TRBJ1-2, with D possibly TRBD1 on 6 matching bases. The length of the CDR3 is 13 residues. Germline V gene sequence: CDR1 MNHEY, CDR2 SVGEGT. V was shortened by 5 bases and J by 7 bases, with 14 bases between the two germline ends. The DNA of the CDR3 is TGTGCCAGCAGTGACGCGTGGGGGCCTGGCTACACCTTC. It is translated as CASSDAWGPGYTF.

The genes are TRBV2 and TRBJ2-1; possible D gene TRBD1, 6 bases. V was shortened by 3 bases and J by 0 bases, with 9 bases between the two germline ends. CDR3 length equals 15 residues. Germline values: CDR1 SNHLY, CDR2 FYNNEI. The CDR3 is CASSEDSSSYNEQFF. CDR3 nucleotide sequence: TGTGCCAGCAGTGAGGACAGTAGCTCCTACAATGAGCAGTTCTTC.

The chain links TRBV5-4 to TRBJ2-1; 8 bases line up with TRBD1. This CDR3 has 16 amino acids. Trimming took 4 bases from V and 0 from J; bases not matched to a gene: 6. The V gene's germline CDR1 is SGHNT and CDR2 YYREEE (reference sequence). CDR3 loop: CASSPGQGSSYNEQFF. CDR3 nucleotide sequence: TGTGCCAGCAGCCCAGGACAGGGAAGCTCCTACAATGAGCAGTTCTTC.

The chain employs TRBV2 and TRBJ2-4, with 9 bases fitting TRBD1. CDR1 and CDR2 (germline): SNHLY, FYNNEI. Germline trimming cut 9 bases from V and 6 bases from J; bases unmatched to any gene: 6. This CDR3 is built from 13 residues. The CDR3 DNA sequence: TGTGCCAGTGGACAGGGGATAGGAAACATTCAGTACTTC. Encoded protein: CASGQGIGNIQYF.

This chain links TRBV9 with TRBJ2-7, with TRBD2 identical over 8 bases. Per germline, CDR1 SGDLS and CDR2 YYNGEE. CDR3 size: 14 residues. V lost 4 bases, J lost 1 base, and 4 bases stayed unmatched. CDR3: CASSPGTSSYEQYF. CDR3 nucleotides: TGTGCCAGCAGCCCCGGGACTAGTTCCTACGAGCAGTACTTC.

This chain connects TRBV19 to TRBJ2-3, with TRBD2 matching over 8 bases. The CDR3 consists of 18 residues. Unmatched junction bases numbered 13, after V lost 1 base and J lost 4 bases. The germline V gene encodes CDR1 LNHDA and CDR2 SQIVND (reference sequence). The CDR3 loop reads CASSIGQLAVVGADTQYF. The CDR3 DNA is TGTGCCAGTAGTATAGGACAACTAGCGGTCGTTGGGGCAGATACGCAGTATTTT.

This clone was counted a single time. One end of the junction does not line up with germline, which may come from a read error. J is TRBJ2-7 and V is TRBV6-6; possible D gene TRBD2, 6 bases. The CDR3 is 11 residues long. Germline CDR1 is MNHNY and CDR2 is SVGAGI (reference sequence). In DNA form, the CDR3 reads TGTGCCAGCAGTTACGGGACTCGCAAAGACTTC. It yields the protein CASSYGTRKDF.

This chain uses TRBV19 with TRBJ2-7, with a tentative D call TRBD1 (6 bases). Germline-derived CDR1 and CDR2 are LNHDA and SQIVND (reference sequence). The CDR3 spans 15 residues. Trimming removed 5 bases from V and 2 bases from J, with 16 bases in between. The CDR3 bases are TGTGCCAGTAGTGCAGGACAGACCCCCCCCTACGAGCAGTACTTC. The encoded protein is CASSAGQTPPYEQYF.

The chain couples TRBV7-5 to TRBJ1-1; TRBD1, the D gene given by the table, was not confirmed from the DNA. TRBV7-5 is recorded as a pseudogene. This CDR3 has 15 amino acids. In DNA form, the CDR3 reads TGTGCCAGAAGCGAACCCGCGGGACAGGGCACTGAAGCTTTCTTT. This gives the protein CARSEPAGQGTEAFF.

The chain combines TRBV11-3 with TRBJ2-7; 7 positions agree with TRBD2. The CDR3 contains 13 residues. The junction had 4 bases not matched to a gene; V was cut back by 5 bases and J by 3 bases. Germline CDR1 is SGHNT and CDR2 is YENEEA. The CDR3 reads CASSQRGGYEQYF. As DNA, the CDR3 is TGTGCCAGCAGCCAGCGGGGAGGCTACGAGCAGTACTTC.

The V gene is TRBV19, the J gene TRBJ2-6; 11 bases match TRBD1. This CDR3 region has 17 residues. Germline V gene data show CDR1 as LNHDA and CDR2 as SQIVND (reference sequence). After removal of 5 bases from V and 4 bases from J, the junction contained 7 bases not matched to a gene. The CDR3 region is CASSLPDRGRGANVLTF. The CDR3 nucleotides read TGTGCCAGTAGTCTCCCGGACAGGGGGCGCGGGGCCAACGTCCTGACTTTC.

The rearrangement links TRBV5-5 to TRBJ2-7; D remains ambiguous. Germline CDR1 reads SGHKS; CDR2 reads YYEKEE (reference sequence). Between the trimmed V and J ends, which lost 6 bases and 4 bases, there was a span of 20 bases. The CDR3 spans 15 residues. For the CDR3, the DNA is TGTGCCAGCACCCACGGGTGGCTTGGGTTATACGAGCAGTACTTC. Amino acids: CASTHGWLGLYEQYF.

The V gene is TRBV24-1, the J gene TRBJ1-5; perhaps TRBD1 as D (6 bases). Germline V lookup: CDR1 KGHDR, CDR2 SFDVKD. V lost 6 bases, J lost 0 bases, and 14 bases lay in between. The CDR3 has 16 residues. The CDR3 DNA is TGTGCCACCAGTTCAGGGGAGTTTGATAGCAATCAGCCCCAGCATTTT. Translating gives CATSSGEFDSNQPQHF.

Here the CDR3 DNA reads TGTGCCAGCAGTGAATTGGCGGGGGGGCAGGGTGAGCAGTACTTC. Residues: CASSELAGGQGEQYF. The chain carries TRBV25-1 and TRBJ2-7, with 9 positions matching TRBD2. Germline assignment: CDR1 MGHDK and CDR2 SYGVNS. The CDR3 has 15 residues. Losses at the gene ends were 1 base for V and 7 bases for J; bases not matched to a gene: 8.

The chain recombines TRBV7-9 with TRBJ2-6; 7 bases agree with TRBD1. Unmatched junction bases numbered 3, after V lost 6 bases and J lost 1 base. The CDR3 covers 15 residues. Germline lookup yields CDR1 SEHNR and CDR2 FQNEAQ (reference sequence). CDR3 DNA sequence: TGTGCCAGCAGTCCGACAGGGTCTGGGGCCAACGTCCTGACTTTC. Protein: CASSPTGSGANVLTF.

This clone occurred a few times. The chain combines TRBV5-1 with TRBJ2-7; 12 nucleotides align to TRBD1. Germline V gene lookup returns CDR1 SGHRS and CDR2 YFSETQ. The V gene end was trimmed by 4 bases and the J gene end by 3 bases; junction bases not matched to a gene: 5. The CDR3 spans 15 residues. CDR3 bases: TGCGCCAGCAGCCCGGGGACAGGGGGCCACTACGAGCAGTACTTC. Residues: CASSPGTGGHYEQYF. The full variable domain, in which reference TRBV5-1 and TRBJ2-7 provide the parts outside the CDR3, is KAGVTQTPRYLIKTRGQQVTLSCSPISGHRSVSWYQQTPGQGLQFLFEYFSETQRNKGNFPGRFSGRQFSNSRSEMNVSTLELGDSALYLCASSPGTGGHYEQYFGPGTRLTVT.

The chain carries TRBV19 and TRBJ2-2; D is perhaps TRBD1 (5 bases). The CDR3 loop spans 14 amino acids. V lost 3 bases to trimming and J lost 3 bases, with 8 bases between them. In germline, CDR1 is LNHDA, CDR2 SQIVND (reference sequence). DNA of the CDR3: TGTGCCAGTAGTATTGACAGATACACCGGGGAGCTGTTTTTT. It specifies CASSIDRYTGELFF.

The chain links TRBV28 to TRBJ2-3; weak D call: TRBD1 (6 bases). The germline V gene has CDR1 MDHEN and CDR2 SYDVKM. This CDR3 is 14 amino acids long. The V end lost 5 bases, the J end lost 2 bases, and 11 bases lay between the germline ends. CDR3 residues: CASSQDRHTDTQYF. CDR3 in DNA: TGTGCCAGCAGTCAGGACAGACACACAGATACGCAGTATTTT.

The chain has TRBV28 and TRBJ1-1; D is uncertain. Trimming stripped 2 bases from V and 2 bases from J, with 12 bases between. Germline CDR1 MDHEN, CDR2 SYDVKM. This CDR3 has 15 amino acids. The chain's CDR3 is CASSLQSPSNTEAFF. CDR3 nucleotide sequence: TGTGCCAGCAGTTTACAGTCCCCTAGCAACACTGAAGCTTTCTTT.

This clone has a count of ten or more. Other DNA variants within this sample encode the same CDR3. The chain uses TRBV30 and TRBJ1-6; D remains ambiguous. Trimming pared 0 bases from V and 7 bases from J, leaving 7 bases between. The germline V gene encodes CDR1 GTSNPN and CDR2 SVGIG (reference sequence). The CDR3 runs to 13 residues. In DNA, the CDR3 is TGTGCCTGGAGTGTACGGGAGAATTCACCCCTCCACTTT. Translating gives CAWSVRENSPLHF.

This rearrangement joins TRBV18 to TRBJ1-1, with D possibly being TRBD1 (6 bases). Trimming left V 3 bases short and J 0 bases short, with 20 bases between. CDR1 KGHSH and CDR2 LQKENI come from the germline V gene. The CDR3 is 18 amino acids. The CDR3 loop reads CASSPSGQFPNLNTEAFF. In DNA, the CDR3 is TGTGCCAGCTCACCCAGCGGACAGTTTCCCAACTTGAACACTGAAGCTTTCTTT. Based on the CDR3 plus reference TRBV18 and TRBJ1-1, the full variable domain is NAGVMQNPRHLVRRRGQEARLRCSPMKGHSHVYWYRQLPEEGLKFMVYLQKENIIDESGMPKERFSAEFPKEGPSILRIQQVVRGDSAAYFCASSPSGQFPNLNTEAFFGQGTRLTVV.

V usage is TRBV2 and J usage is TRBJ2-1; 7 bases map to TRBD2. The germline gives CDR1 SNHLY, CDR2 FYNNEI. J lost 3 bases, V lost 4 bases, and 12 bases had no gene match. The CDR3 length is 17 residues. The CDR3 protein is CASSGVSASGYYNEQFF. In DNA form, the CDR3 reads TGTGCCAGCAGTGGGGTGTCGGCTAGCGGATACTACAATGAGCAGTTCTTC. Full variable domain (remainder filled in from reference TRBV2 and TRBJ2-1): EPEVTQTPSHQVTQMGQEVILRCVPISNHLYFYWYRQILGQKVEFLVSFYNNEISEKSEIFDDQFSVERPDGSNFTLKIRSTKLEDSAMYFCASSGVSASGYYNEQFFGPGTRLTVL.

The chain is built from TRBV2 and TRBJ1-1; 10 bases fit TRBD1. The germline V gene has CDR1 SNHLY and CDR2 FYNNEI. The J segment lost 4 bases and the V segment lost 6 bases, leaving 8 bases of the junction unmatched. CDR3 length: 15 amino acids. CDR3 in amino acids: CASRETGTGATEAFF. The CDR3 DNA is TGTGCCAGCAGGGAGACCGGGACAGGGGCCACTGAAGCTTTCTTT.

The CDR3 sequence is CASGGQLVTNEKLFF. The CDR3, as DNA: TGCGCCAGCGGGGGACAGCTCGTAACTAATGAAAAACTGTTTTTT. The rearrangement joins TRBV10-2 to TRBJ1-4, with 7 bases lining up with TRBD1. CDR1 WSHSY and CDR2 SAAADI come from the germline V gene. The CDR3 has 15 amino acids. Germline trimming cut 8 bases from V and 1 base from J; bases unmatched to any gene: 7.

J is TRBJ1-1 and V is TRBV7-9; the D gene is possibly TRBD1 (6 bases). With 10 bases removed from V and 0 bases from J, the gap between germline ends came to 15 bases. The CDR3 runs to 14 residues. CDR1 is SEHNR, CDR2 FQNEAQ, per germline (reference sequence). CDR3 nucleotides: TGTGCCACCTTGACGCAGGGGATGAACACTGAAGCTTTCTTT. The encoded protein is CATLTQGMNTEAFF.

The chain joins TRBV7-6 to TRBJ2-6; 10 bases map to TRBD1. The CDR3 length is 18 residues. Germline-derived CDR1 and CDR2 are SGHVS and FNYEAQ. V trimming: 3 bases; J trimming: 2 bases; junction bases outside the gene matches: 7. Here the CDR3 reads CASSLTGGKSPGANVLTF. CDR3 DNA: TGTGCCAGCAGCTTGACAGGGGGCAAAAGTCCTGGGGCCAACGTCCTGACTTTC.

The chain uses TRBV5-4 and TRBJ1-1; the D gene is possibly TRBD1 (5 bases). Germline V gene sequence: CDR1 SGHNT, CDR2 YYREEE (reference sequence). The CDR3 extends over 14 amino acids. V lost 3 bases, J lost 2 bases, and 11 bases lay in between. In DNA form, the CDR3 reads TGTGCCAGCAGCTCACGGACACGCAACACTGAAGCTTTCTTT. This gives the protein CASSSRTRNTEAFF. The full variable domain, in which reference TRBV5-4 and TRBJ1-1 provide the parts outside the CDR3, is ETGVTQSPTHLIKTRGQQVTLRCSSQSGHNTVSWYQQALGQGPQFIFQYYREEENGRGNFPPRFSGLQFPNYSSELNVNALELDDSALYLCASSSRTRNTEAFFGQGTRLTVV.

This clone occurred once. The chain is built from TRBV27 and TRBJ2-3; 9 nucleotides match TRBD2. There are 15 residues in the CDR3. V trimming: 6 bases; J trimming: 4 bases; junction bases outside the gene matches: 8. Germline V gene data show CDR1 as MNHEY and CDR2 as SMNVEV (reference sequence). CDR3 DNA sequence: TGTGCCAGCAGGGCCCTAGCGGGGAGAGCAGATACGCAGTATTTT. This gives the protein CASRALAGRADTQYF.

The chain combines TRBV15 with TRBJ2-1, with 11 bases aligning to TRBD1. The ends lost 3 bases at V and 0 bases at J; junction bases unmatched: 10. Germline CDR1 is LNHNV and CDR2 is YYDKDF (reference sequence). This CDR3 contains 19 residues. The CDR3 coding sequence is TGTGCCACCAGCAGGTCGGGGACAGGGGGTAAGCTCTCCTACAATGAGCAGTTCTTC. It yields the protein CATSRSGTGGKLSYNEQFF.

The chain employs TRBV7-9 and TRBJ2-2; 12 bases fit TRBD2. This CDR3 comprises 16 residues. After removal of 3 bases from V and 5 bases from J, the junction contained 4 bases not matched to a gene. From germline, CDR1 is SEHNR and CDR2 FQNEAQ (reference sequence). CDR3 residues: CASSFGTSGRTGELFF. The CDR3 DNA reads TGTGCCAGCAGCTTCGGCACTAGCGGGAGGACCGGGGAGCTGTTTTTT.

The chain carries TRBV29-1 and TRBJ1-1; 8 bases map to TRBD1. Germline V gene data show CDR1 as SQVTM and CDR2 as ANQGSEA. The J segment lost 1 base and the V segment lost 7 bases, leaving 11 bases of the junction unmatched. The CDR3 is made up of 15 amino acids. Here the CDR3 reads CSGIKTGAGNTEAFF. The DNA for the CDR3 is TGCAGCGGCATCAAGACAGGGGCCGGGAACACTGAAGCTTTCTTT.